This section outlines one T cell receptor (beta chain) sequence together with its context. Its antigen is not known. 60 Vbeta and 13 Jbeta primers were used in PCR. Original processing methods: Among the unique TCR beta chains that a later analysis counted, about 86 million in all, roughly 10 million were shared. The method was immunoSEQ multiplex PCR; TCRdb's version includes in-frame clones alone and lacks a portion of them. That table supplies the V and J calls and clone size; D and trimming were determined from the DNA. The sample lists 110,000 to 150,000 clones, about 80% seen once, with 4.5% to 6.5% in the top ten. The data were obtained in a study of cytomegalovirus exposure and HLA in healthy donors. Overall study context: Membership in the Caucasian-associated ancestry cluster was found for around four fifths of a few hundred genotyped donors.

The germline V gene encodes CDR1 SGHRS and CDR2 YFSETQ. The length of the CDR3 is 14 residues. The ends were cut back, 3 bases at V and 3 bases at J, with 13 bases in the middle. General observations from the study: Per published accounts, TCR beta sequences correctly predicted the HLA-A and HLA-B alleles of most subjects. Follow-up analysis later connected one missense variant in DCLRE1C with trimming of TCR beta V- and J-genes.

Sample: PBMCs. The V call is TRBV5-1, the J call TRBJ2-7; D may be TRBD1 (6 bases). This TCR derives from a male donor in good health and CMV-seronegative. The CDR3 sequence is CASSSPGHSYEQYF. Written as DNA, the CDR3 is TGCGCCAGCAGCTCTCCGGGACACAGCTACGAGCAGTACTTC.